Listed below are T cell receptor beta chains from one sample, sequenced in a study of T-cell reconstitution after alpha-beta-depleted transplantation in children. MiXCR, run by TCRdb on the PCR reads, gives a single entry per CDR3 protein. The table includes some 640,000 distinct CDR3 sequences, 16% detected once. The material sequenced was PBMCs from the stem cell graft donor, taken from the stem cell graft. These receptors came from a human donor who donated a stem cell graft to a child with acute myeloid leukemia. The CDR3 runs from the conserved cysteine through the conserved F or W. A D gene is named only where the DNA matches it firmly. Clone size appears in some rows only: once, few, many, or a class for an expanded clone.

J: TRBJ2-3; V: TRBV20-1; size: few; D: .; DNA: TGCAGTTGTGCAGGGTCGAGGGATACGCAGTATTTT; CDR3: CSCAGSRDTQYF
J: TRBJ2-3; V: TRBV4-3; size: few; D: .; DNA: TGCGCCAGCAGCCAAGAGCCCAGGGGGGCGGCAGATACGCAGTATTTT; CDR3: CASSQEPRGAADTQYF
J: TRBJ1-1; V: TRBV6-5; size: few; D: .; DNA: TGTGCCAGCAGTTATAGGCCCGGAAACACTGAAGCTTTCTTT; CDR3: CASSYRPGNTEAFF
J: TRBJ1-4; V: TRBV12-3/TRBV12-4; size: few; D: .; DNA: TGTGCCAGCACCTGGGGGGGTACTAATGAAAAACTGTTTTTT; CDR3: CASTWGGTNEKLFF
J: TRBJ1-2; V: TRBV20-1; size: few; D: .; DNA: TGCAGTGCTAGAGATCGAGCCGAGGGCTTCTATGGCTACACCTTC; CDR3: CSARDRAEGFYGYTF
J: TRBJ2-2; V: TRBV20-1; size: few; D: TRBD1; DNA: TGCAGTGCCCGCGACAGGGGGCAGACCGGGGAGCTGTTTTTT; CDR3: CSARDRGQTGELFF
J: TRBJ2-2; V: TRBV5-1; size: .; D: TRBD2; DNA: TGCGCCAGCAGCTTAACTAGCGGGGCGAACACCGGGGAGCTGTTTTTT; CDR3: CASSLTSGANTGELFF
J: TRBJ2-1; V: TRBV5-6; size: many; D: .; DNA: TGTGCCAGCAGCTTAGGGGTCAATGAGCAGTTCTTC; CDR3: CASSLGVNEQFF
J: TRBJ2-5; V: TRBV9; size: .; D: .; DNA: TGTGCCAGCAGCGTAGGCGGGACAGCACAAGAGACCCAGTACTTC; CDR3: CASSVGGTAQETQYF
J: TRBJ2-2; V: TRBV4-3; size: .; D: .; DNA: TGCGCCAGCAGCCAAGATACGACGGGCCCGGAGCTGTTTTTT; CDR3: CASSQDTTGPELFF
J: TRBJ1-4; V: TRBV12-3/TRBV12-4; size: many; D: TRBD1; DNA: TGCGCCAGCAAGGGGGGAGAGGGGGCAAAACTGTTTTTT; CDR3: CASKGGEGAKLFF
J: TRBJ2-1; V: TRBV4-3; size: .; D: .; DNA: TGCGCCAGCAGCCAAGATTTCCCAGGGAGGCTAGTTAATGAGCAGTTCTTC; CDR3: CASSQDFPGRLVNEQFF
J: TRBJ1-5; V: TRBV20-1; size: many; D: .; DNA: TGCAGTGCCCCAAGGAGAGGAGGCAATCAGCCCCAGCATTTT; CDR3: CSAPRRGGNQPQHF
J: TRBJ1-1; V: TRBV27; size: many; D: .; DNA: TGTGCCAGCAGCTCAGGCGTGCGCACTGAAGCTTTCTTT; CDR3: CASSSGVRTEAFF
J: TRBJ2-1; V: TRBV5-1; size: .; D: .; DNA: TGCGCCAGCAGCTTGGAAGCAGGGCTACCTAGCTCCTACAATGAGCAGTTCTTC; CDR3: CASSLEAGLPSSYNEQFF
J: TRBJ2-6; V: TRBV7-9; size: .; D: .; DNA: TGTGCCAGCAGCTTACAGGGACCATCTGGGGCCAACGTCCTGACTTTC; CDR3: CASSLQGPSGANVLTF
J: TRBJ1-5; V: TRBV20-1; size: once; D: .; DNA: TGCAGTGCTCCAGGCAGGCCCTTTAGCAATCAGCCCCAGCATTTT; CDR3: CSAPGRPFSNQPQHF
J: TRBJ2-5; V: TRBV12-3/TRBV12-4; size: .; D: TRBD1; DNA: TGTGCCAGCAGGGGTGTGGACAGGGTGAAACAAGAGACCCAGTACTTC; CDR3: CASRGVDRVKQETQYF
J: TRBJ2-5; V: TRBV12-3/TRBV12-4; size: .; D: TRBD2; DNA: TGTGCCAGCAGTGGTGGGACTAGCGTGGGGGCAGAGACCCAGTACTTC; CDR3: CASSGGTSVGAETQYF
J: TRBJ2-5; V: TRBV4-2; size: few; D: .; DNA: TGTGCCAGCAGCCAAGCACCACTTATCCAAGAGACCCAGTACTTC; CDR3: CASSQAPLIQETQYF
J: TRBJ1-2; V: TRBV29-1; size: many; D: .; DNA: TGCAGCGCGACAAGGAGGGAAGCTAACTATGGCTACACCTTC; CDR3: CSATRREANYGYTF
J: TRBJ1-2; V: TRBV5-1; size: .; D: .; DNA: TGCGCCAGCAGCAGTATGGACGGAACCTATGGCTACACCTTC; CDR3: CASSSMDGTYGYTF
J: TRBJ2-5; V: TRBV12-3/TRBV12-4; size: many; D: .; DNA: TGTGCCAGCAGTCCCCGAGTACAGGGCGAAGAGACCCAGTACTTC; CDR3: CASSPRVQGEETQYF
J: TRBJ2-5; V: TRBV7-9; size: .; D: .; DNA: TGTGCCAGCAGCTTAGTAGGGGCGGAGACCCAGTACTTC; CDR3: CASSLVGAETQYF
J: TRBJ2-5; V: TRBV7-9; size: few; D: .; DNA: TGTGCCAGCAGCCCAGAGGGGCGGACCCAGTACTTC; CDR3: CASSPEGRTQYF
J: TRBJ2-7; V: TRBV6-2/TRBV6-3; size: few; D: TRBD2; DNA: TGTGCCAGCAGGACTAGCGGGGGCCACGAGCAGTACTTC; CDR3: CASRTSGGHEQYF
J: TRBJ2-5; V: TRBV4-3; size: .; D: TRBD1; DNA: TGCGCCAGCAGCCAAGACGGAACAGGGGGCCAAGAGACCCAGTACTTC; CDR3: CASSQDGTGGQETQYF
J: TRBJ2-2; V: TRBV7-8; size: .; D: .; DNA: TGTGCCAGCAGCTTAAGGTCTAGCTACACCGGGGAGCTGTTTTTT; CDR3: CASSLRSSYTGELFF
J: TRBJ2-3; V: TRBV20-1; size: .; D: TRBD2; DNA: TGCAGTGGTAGCGGGGCGCCGGCCCTCACAGATACGCAGTATTTT; CDR3: CSGSGAPALTDTQYF
J: TRBJ1-2; V: TRBV20-1; size: many; D: .; DNA: TGCAGTGCTAGAGATTTTAGGACCGGGGAACGTTATGGCTACACCTTC; CDR3: CSARDFRTGERYGYTF
J: TRBJ2-5; V: TRBV5-5; size: .; D: TRBD1; DNA: TGTGCCAGCAGCAGAAGGGACAGAGTCGGGGAGACCCAGTACTTC; CDR3: CASSRRDRVGETQYF
J: TRBJ2-7; V: TRBV5-5; size: many; D: .; DNA: TGTGCCAGCAGCTTCAGGGACACTACCTACGAGCAGTACTTC; CDR3: CASSFRDTTYEQYF
J: TRBJ2-1; V: TRBV12-3/TRBV12-4; size: many; D: .; DNA: TGTGCCAGCAGTCCCACGCTAAAGTCCTACAATGAGCAGTTCTTC; CDR3: CASSPTLKSYNEQFF
J: TRBJ2-1; V: TRBV11-3; size: few; D: TRBD1; DNA: TGTGCCAGCAGCACACAGGGGGCCAACAATGAGCAGTTCTTC; CDR3: CASSTQGANNEQFF
J: TRBJ1-3; V: TRBV5-1; size: few; D: TRBD1; DNA: TGCGCCAGCAGCCTGGGGGCAGGGGGCTCTGGAAACACCATATATTTT; CDR3: CASSLGAGGSGNTIYF
J: TRBJ1-5; V: TRBV7-2; size: many; D: TRBD1; DNA: TGTGCCAGCAGAAGGACAGGACCTCAGCCCCAGCATTTT; CDR3: CASRRTGPQPQHF
J: TRBJ2-1; V: TRBV20-1; size: many; D: .; DNA: TGCAGTGCTAGTGATCTGGAGGATCACAATGAGCAGTTCTTC; CDR3: CSASDLEDHNEQFF
J: TRBJ2-7; V: TRBV7-9; size: many; D: .; DNA: TGTGCCAGCAGTCCCGGGGCCTCCTACGAGCAGTACTTC; CDR3: CASSPGASYEQYF
J: TRBJ2-1; V: TRBV11-1; size: few; D: TRBD2; DNA: TGTGCCAGCAGCTTAGGCCCCTTACTAGCGGGGGGGTACAATGAGCAGTTCTTC; CDR3: CASSLGPLLAGGYNEQFF
J: TRBJ1-5; V: TRBV6-1; size: few; D: TRBD1; DNA: TGTGCCAGCACCAGGACAGGGCGGGACAATCAGCCCCAGCATTTT; CDR3: CASTRTGRDNQPQHF
J: TRBJ1-3; V: TRBV20-1; size: many; D: .; DNA: TGCAGTGCTAGAAAACACTCTGGAAACACCATATATTTT; CDR3: CSARKHSGNTIYF
J: TRBJ1-1; V: TRBV5-6; size: many; D: .; DNA: TGTGCCAGCAGCTTCCGGGACCACGGTGAAGCTTTCTTT; CDR3: CASSFRDHGEAFF
J: TRBJ2-1; V: TRBV11-2; size: .; D: TRBD2; DNA: TGTGCCAGCAGCTTCGAACTAGCGGGGGGGCCTGGGTCTGAGCAGTTCTTC; CDR3: CASSFELAGGPGSEQFF
J: TRBJ1-5; V: TRBV27; size: few; D: TRBD1; DNA: TGTGCCAGCAGTGCCCACAGGGGGCAAGGCAATCAGCCCCAGCATTTT; CDR3: CASSAHRGQGNQPQHF
J: TRBJ2-2; V: TRBV20-1; size: .; D: TRBD2; DNA: TGCAGTGCTAGCGCTAGCGGGGGGGCCACCACCGGGGAGCTGTTTTTT; CDR3: CSASASGGATTGELFF
J: TRBJ2-3; V: TRBV25-1; size: few; D: .; DNA: TGTGCCAGCAGTGAGGCCGACCGGGCCACTTCCACAGATACGCAGTATTTT; CDR3: CASSEADRATSTDTQYF
J: TRBJ2-3; V: TRBV7-9; size: .; D: .; DNA: TGTGCCAGCAGCTTAACCACCGCTCACGGCACAGATACGCAGTATTTT; CDR3: CASSLTTAHGTDTQYF
J: TRBJ1-1; V: TRBV7-2; size: .; D: .; DNA: TGTGCCAGCCGTAGTATCGCCAGGATGAACACTGAAGCTTTCTTT; CDR3: CASRSIARMNTEAFF
J: TRBJ1-2; V: TRBV5-1; size: few; D: .; DNA: TGCGCCAGCAGCTACCAGGACGGGCTTGGCTACACCTTC; CDR3: CASSYQDGLGYTF
J: TRBJ1-2; V: TRBV20-1; size: few; D: .; DNA: TGCAGTGCGGGGGACGGAGCCTTCTATGGCTACACCTTC; CDR3: CSAGDGAFYGYTF
J: TRBJ2-1; V: TRBV10-3; size: many; D: .; DNA: TGTGCCATCACCGACAAACGGAGTGAGCAGTTCTTC; CDR3: CAITDKRSEQFF
J: TRBJ1-1; V: TRBV10-3; size: .; D: .; DNA: TGTGCCATCAGTGAGTCGGTGGATGGCACTGAAGCTTTCTTT; CDR3: CAISESVDGTEAFF
J: TRBJ1-2; V: TRBV20-1; size: many; D: .; DNA: TGCAGTGCTAGAGTAATAGGGCTGCTTAACTATGGCTACACCTTC; CDR3: CSARVIGLLNYGYTF
J: TRBJ2-3; V: TRBV7-2; size: .; D: .; DNA: TGTGCCAGCAGCCTAAGATTACAGGGATCAACTACGCAGTATTTT; CDR3: CASSLRLQGSTTQYF
J: TRBJ1-1; V: TRBV20-1; size: .; D: TRBD1; DNA: TGCAGTGCTTCCAGGGGGCACCCGAACACTGAAGCTTTCTTT; CDR3: CSASRGHPNTEAFF
J: TRBJ1-1; V: TRBV5-1; size: many; D: .; DNA: TGCGCCAGCAGCTTCGGCCCAGAGTCCTTCTTT; CDR3: CASSFGPESFF
J: TRBJ2-7; V: TRBV6-2/TRBV6-3; size: .; D: TRBD2; DNA: TGTGCCAGCAGTTCCCCGGGACTAGAACCCTACGAGCAGTACTTC; CDR3: CASSSPGLEPYEQYF
J: TRBJ2-5; V: TRBV20-1; size: many; D: TRBD1; DNA: TGCAGTGCTACCGGGACAGGGAGGGAGACCCAGTACTTC; CDR3: CSATGTGRETQYF
J: TRBJ2-1; V: TRBV7-2; size: few; D: TRBD2; DNA: TGTGCCAGCAGTTCTGGACTAGCGGGGTACAATGAGCAGTTCTTC; CDR3: CASSSGLAGYNEQFF
J: TRBJ2-3; V: TRBV21-1; size: .; D: .; DNA: TGTGCCAGCAGCAAAGGGTGGTCCACAGATACGCAGTATTTT; CDR3: CASSKGWSTDTQYF